This T cell receptor beta chain was sequenced during a study of Ad26.COV2.S vaccination and SARS-CoV-2 variants. Broader study findings: Vaccinees displayed broader spike-specific TCR repertoires than placebo recipients. Spike-specific CD8+ and CD4+ T cell responses reportedly showed substantial breadth after vaccination. Breadth of non-spike TCRs did not differ between vaccinees and placebo recipients. Overall T cell responses may have been underestimated by the analyses of TCR breadth and depth.

With respect to this clone: The antigen remains unidentified.

TCRdb keeps only in-frame clones here, not all; method: immunoSEQ multiplex PCR. Among some 180,000 clones, 70% to 90% were seen once, and the ten largest hold 5.9%. Germline CDR1 LNHDA, CDR2 SQIVND (reference sequence). Trimming cost V 2 bases and J 2 bases, with 6 bases left between them. The CDR3 extends over 13 amino acids. Sequencing was performed on peripheral blood, taken after recovery from COVID-19. This receptor was obtained from a human donor who had recovered from COVID-19. This chain links TRBV19 with TRBJ2-5; no definite D call. The CDR3 protein is CASSIQEQETQYF. CDR3 nucleotides: TGTGCCAGTAGTATACAGGAACAAGAGACCCAGTACTTC.